The TCR beta chain under discussion was sequenced for a study of blood T cell repertoires in COVID-19. Background on the study: From T cells, B-cell-depleted T cells, or PBMCs came the material, which was cDNA or gDNA.

The protocol was immunoSEQ multiplex PCR, while the TCRdb copy is restricted to in-frame clones and leaves out a portion. The sample carries about 250,000 clones, around 90% recorded once. J lost 4 bases, V lost 5 bases, and 4 bases had no gene match. The CDR3 length is 14 residues. In germline, CDR1 is LNHDA, CDR2 SQIVND (reference sequence). The TCR sequence derives from a woman in her thirties or forties who had recovered from COVID-19. The chain recombines TRBV19 with TRBJ2-7; 11 bases match TRBD1. Sequencing was done on a sample of peripheral blood. Written as DNA, the CDR3 is TGTGCCAGTAGTCTGGGACAGGGGGGTTACGAGCAGTACTTC. It is translated as CASSLGQGGYEQYF. The complete variable domain, with remaining parts taken from reference TRBV19 and TRBJ2-7, reads DGGITQSPKYLFRKEGQNVTLSCEQNLNHDAMYWYRQDPGQGLRLIYYSQIVNDFQKGDIAEGYSVSREKKESFPLTVTSAQKNPTAFYLCASSLGQGGYEQYFGPGTRLTVT.